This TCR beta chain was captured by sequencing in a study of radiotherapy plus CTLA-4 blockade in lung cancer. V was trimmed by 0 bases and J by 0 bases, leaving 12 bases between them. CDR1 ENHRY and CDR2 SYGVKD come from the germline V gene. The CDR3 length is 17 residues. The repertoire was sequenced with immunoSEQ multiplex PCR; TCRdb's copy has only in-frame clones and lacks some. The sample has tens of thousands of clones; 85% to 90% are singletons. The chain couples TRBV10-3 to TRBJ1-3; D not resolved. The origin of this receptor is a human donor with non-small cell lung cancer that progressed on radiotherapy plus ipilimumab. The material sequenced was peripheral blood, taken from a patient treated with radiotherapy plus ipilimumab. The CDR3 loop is CAISESSGGSSGNTIYF. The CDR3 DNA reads TGTGCCATCAGTGAGTCGTCGGGCGGCAGCTCTGGAAACACCATATATTTT.